The present entry profiles one TCR beta chain with its context. The data belong to a study of blood T cell repertoires in COVID-19. Turning to the study itself: COVID-19 samples, acute and convalescent, were from the United States, Italy and Spain. PBMCs, B-cell-depleted T cells, or T cells were the source of the cDNA or gDNA that made up the material.

Original data processing: Amplifying reference gene primers gave estimates of nucleated cell counts. The protocol was immunoSEQ multiplex PCR, while the TCRdb copy is restricted to in-frame clones and leaves out a portion. V and J calls and clone size are copied from that table; D and trimming were computed from the DNA. The sample has 120,000 to 150,000 clones, more than 75% seen once. Germline lookup yields CDR1 SGHKS and CDR2 YYEKEE (reference sequence). CDR3 length: 15 amino acids. V lost 5 bases, J lost 0 bases, and 5 bases stayed unmatched. The receptor's source is a man older than 75 with acute or convalescent COVID-19. The sequenced sample was peripheral blood. The chain combines TRBV5-5 with TRBJ2-1, with 7 bases that match TRBD2. This CDR3 reads CASRRGDSSYNEQFF. In nucleotides, the CDR3 is TGTGCCAGCAGACGGGGGGACTCCTCCTACAATGAGCAGTTCTTC.